The 25 T cell receptor beta chains below all came from one sample that was sequenced in a study of metastatic and nonmetastatic thyroid tumors. TCRdb ran MiXCR on the PCR reads. Of under 5,000 clones listed, 22% are singletons. Thyroid surgery had not been preceded by any treatment in any patient. The sample consisted of tumor tissue. Source of these receptors: a male donor with papillary thyroid cancer or a benign thyroid nodule (not recorded which). Some clones in this sample may be carry-over from other donors' samples.

Within the sample, this clone is medium-sized. The chain links TRBV6-1 to TRBJ2-3; TRBD1 agrees at 10 bases. CDR1 is MNHNS, CDR2 SASEGT, per germline. The CDR3 is 14 amino acids. J lost 5 bases, V lost 5 bases, and 4 bases had no gene match. The CDR3 DNA is TGTGCCAGCAGTCCAGGACAGGGGGTAGATACGCAGTATTTT. Residues: CASSPGQGVDTQYF.

This clone turned up a few times. V gene TRBV27 combines with J gene TRBJ2-1; 9 bases agree with TRBD1. The V gene end was trimmed by 5 bases and the J gene end by 4 bases; junction bases not matched to a gene: 9. Germline V gene sequence: CDR1 MNHEY, CDR2 SMNVEV (reference sequence). This CDR3 comprises 16 residues. CDR3 coding DNA: TGTGCCAGCAGTCCCAGGACAGGGGAAAAATACAATGAGCAGTTCTTC. Encoded protein: CASSPRTGEKYNEQFF.

This clone was seen ten or more times. The rearrangement links TRBV4-3 to TRBJ2-7; tentative D call: TRBD1 (6 bases). There are 15 residues in the CDR3. V lost 3 bases and J lost 0, with 12 bases in between. Germline V CDR1 and CDR2: LGHNA, YSLEER. CDR3 nucleotide sequence: TGCGCCAGCAGCCACTACCGGGACATCTCCTACGAGCAGTACTTC. It translates to CASSHYRDISYEQYF.

This clone was detected a few times. The chain joins TRBV6-7 to TRBJ2-3; 8 bases fit TRBD1. TRBV6-7 qualifies as an ORF whose function is uncertain. After removal of 5 bases from V and 4 bases from J, the junction contained 11 bases not matched to a gene. This CDR3 comprises 16 residues. The CDR3 loop is CASSGPGQGGPDTQYF. The CDR3 DNA reads as TGTGCCAGCAGTGGACCAGGACAGGGCGGGCCAGATACGCAGTATTTT.

This clone has more than one count but fewer than ten. The V call is TRBV6-2 or TRBV6-3, the J call TRBJ2-1; tentative D call: TRBD1 (5 bases). Deletions cut 10 bases from V and 10 bases from J, with 20 bases between. CDR3 size: 13 residues. Germline CDR1 is MNHEY and CDR2 is SVGEGT. The CDR3 bases are TGTGCCACAGACGGGCAGGGATTTGACGAGCAGTTCTTC. It is translated as CATDGQGFDEQFF.

The gene calls are TRBV20-1 and TRBJ1-5; D is ambiguous. The V and J ends lost 5 bases and 0 bases respectively, with 14 bases between them. The germline V gene has CDR1 DFQATT and CDR2 SNEGSKA (reference sequence). This CDR3 spans 15 amino acids. The CDR3 protein is CSAETSVYSNQPQHF. The CDR3 DNA follows: TGCAGTGCTGAAACCAGTGTTTATAGCAATCAGCCCCAGCATTTT.

CDR3 residues: CASSKSGVRGQPQHF. The DNA of the CDR3 is TGTGCCAGCAGTAAAAGCGGAGTAAGGGGACAGCCCCAGCATTTT. The chain joins TRBV28 to TRBJ1-5; D might be TRBD1 (5 bases). Germline V gene sequence: CDR1 MDHEN, CDR2 SYDVKM. V lost 5 bases, J lost 7 bases, and 18 bases lay in between. CDR3 size: 15 residues.

The rearrangement links TRBV6-1 to TRBJ2-7; 8 positions agree with TRBD2. CDR3 length: 14 residues. V shed 8 bases, J shed 1 base, and the junction held 7 bases outside the gene matches. Germline V gene lookup returns CDR1 MNHNS and CDR2 SASEGT. In DNA, the CDR3 is TGTGCCAGCCGGGCGGGAGGTCTTTCCTACGAGCAGTACTTC. The encoded protein is CASRAGGLSYEQYF.

This clone came up a few times. The chain employs TRBV6-1 and TRBJ1-2; 12 positions agree with TRBD1. Germline CDR1 is MNHNS and CDR2 is SASEGT. This CDR3 is built from 14 residues. V gave up 4 bases and J gave up 5 bases; unmatched junction bases: 2. For the CDR3, the DNA is TGTGCCAGCAGTGGGGACAGGGGGCCGTATGGCTACACCTTC. This codes for CASSGDRGPYGYTF.

The V and J genes are TRBV6-6 and TRBJ1-5; TRBD1 is a possible D gene (5 bases). Looked up from germline, CDR1 is MNHNY and CDR2 is SVGAGI (reference sequence). The CDR3 sequence is 14 residues long. V lost 0 bases to trimming and J lost 4 bases, with 7 bases between them. The CDR3 nucleotides are TGTGCCAGCAGTTACTCAGACAGAAATCAGCCCCAGCATTTT. Translated, it gives CASSYSDRNQPQHF.

The CDR3 loop is CARWLGVASGNNEQFF. The CDR3, as DNA: TGTGCCAGGTGGCTAGGGGTGGCTAGCGGGAACAATGAGCAGTTCTTC. V and J are TRBV11-3 and TRBJ2-1; 9 positions match TRBD2. The junction had 14 bases not matched to a gene; V was cut back by 9 bases and J by 5 bases. The CDR3 extends over 16 amino acids. Germline V gene sequence: CDR1 SGHNT, CDR2 YENEEA.

The chain has TRBV19 and TRBJ1-2; D may be TRBD1 (5 bases). The CDR3 has 14 amino acids. V was clipped by 9 bases and J by 4 bases, with 18 bases between them. Germline V gene data show CDR1 as LNHDA and CDR2 as SQIVND (reference sequence). The CDR3 sequence: CASQSTGGIYGYTF. In DNA, the CDR3 is TGTGCCAGCCAGAGCACCGGGGGGATCTATGGCTACACCTTC.

This clone is medium-sized. The CDR3 coding sequence is TGCGCCAGCAGCTTAGGGACTAGCGGGCCCCCCGACGAGCAGTACTTC. Translating it yields CASSLGTSGPPDEQYF. The chain has TRBV5-1 and TRBJ2-7, with 12 bases identical to TRBD2. V shed 2 bases and J 5 bases; nucleotides not matched to a gene: 8. The CDR3 spans 16 residues. Germline V gives CDR1 SGHRS, CDR2 YFSETQ.

The chain combines TRBV25-1 with TRBJ2-5; maybe TRBD2 (5 bases). The CDR3 contains 15 residues. The germline gives CDR1 MGHDK, CDR2 SYGVNS. Deletions cut 3 bases from V and 7 bases from J, with 18 bases between. The CDR3 sequence is CASSDAGGSHRTQYF. The DNA for the CDR3 is TGTGCCAGCAGTGATGCCGGAGGATCCCATAGGACCCAGTACTTC.

The chain is built from TRBV28 and TRBJ1-2; 7 bases are shared with TRBD1. V lost 5 bases and J lost 10; bases outside the gene matches: 16. The CDR3 has 15 residues. Germline loops: CDR1 MDHEN, CDR2 SYDVKM. Written as DNA, the CDR3 is TGTGCCAGCAGTGCCATCATGGGACAGCAGGGGGACTACACCTTC. Amino acid sequence: CASSAIMGQQGDYTF.

The J gene is TRBJ2-7, the V gene TRBV6-1, with TRBD2 identical over 14 bases. V was pared by 4 bases and J by 5 bases, with 1 base of the junction left unmatched. The germline CDR1 and CDR2 sequences are MNHNS and SASEGT. CDR3 length: 14 residues. The CDR3 here is CASSGTSGRHEQYF. The CDR3 DNA reads TGTGCCAGCAGTGGGACTAGCGGGAGGCACGAGCAGTACTTC.

This clone was observed a handful of times. The gene calls are TRBV15 and TRBJ2-7; D is unresolved. The V and J ends lost 3 bases and 2 bases respectively, with 20 bases between them. The CDR3 runs 17 residues. Germline V gene sequence: CDR1 LNHNV, CDR2 YYDKDF (reference sequence). CDR3 sequence reads: CATSSTNRVGSPYEQYF. DNA of the CDR3: TGTGCCACCAGCAGCACCAATAGAGTGGGTAGTCCCTACGAGCAGTACTTC.

This clone was seen repeatedly, ten times or more. A much larger clonotype is one base distant, so this may be a read error. The rearrangement links TRBV30 to TRBJ2-7; D gene ambiguous. The CDR3 loop spans 11 amino acids. The germline V gene has CDR1 GTSNPN and CDR2 SVGIG (reference sequence). The CDR3 nucleotides read TGTACCTGGAGTAGGCTCTACGAGCAGTACTTC. Its translation is CTWSRLYEQYF.

V gene TRBV11-3 combines with J gene TRBJ2-5, with D possibly being TRBD1 or TRBD2 (6 bases each). This CDR3 is 13 amino acids long. Per the germline V gene, CDR1 is SGHNT and CDR2 is YENEEA. The V and J ends lost 8 bases and 3 bases respectively, with 13 bases between them. For the CDR3, the DNA is TGTGCCAGCGGCGCAAGGGGGGAAGAGACCCAGTACTTC. It codes for CASGARGEETQYF.

This clone was counted ten times or more. The rearrangement joins TRBV5-5 to TRBJ2-3, with D tentatively TRBD2 (5 bases). This CDR3 has 14 residues. The V gene's germline CDR1 is SGHKS and CDR2 YYEKEE (reference sequence). With 7 bases removed from V and 6 bases from J, the gap between germline ends came to 18 bases. CDR3 in DNA: TGTGCCAGCTCTATGGCTCTAGCCCGGGATACGCAGTATTTT. It encodes CASSMALARDTQYF. The complete variable domain, with remaining parts taken from reference TRBV5-5 and TRBJ2-3, reads DAGVTQSPTHLIKTRGQQVTLRCSPISGHKSVSWYQQVLGQGPQFIFQYYEKEERGRGNFPDRFSARQFPNYSSELNVNALLLGDSALYLCASSMALARDTQYFGPGTRLTVL.

The chain has TRBV11-1 and TRBJ1-1, with D possibly being TRBD1 (5 bases). Germline V gene data show CDR1 as SGHAT and CDR2 as FQDESV (reference sequence). The CDR3 runs 14 residues. V was shortened by 0 bases and J by 1 base, with 6 bases between the two germline ends. The CDR3 loop reads CASSLAQGNTEAFF. DNA for the CDR3: TGTGCCAGCAGCTTAGCTCAGGGGAACACTGAAGCTTTCTTT.

This clone is classed as medium-sized. The J gene is TRBJ1-6, the V gene TRBV20-1; D not certain. CDR1 and CDR2 from the germline V gene are DFQATT and SNEGSKA (reference sequence). The V end lost 2 bases, the J end lost 6 bases, and 14 bases lay between the germline ends. This CDR3 has 15 amino acids. CDR3 region: CSARQIEGINSPLHF. The CDR3 DNA sequence: TGCAGTGCTAGACAGATTGAGGGCATTAATTCACCCCTCCACTTT.

The table lists this clone with a few counts. The CDR3 sequence: CAILGGDYGYTF. The CDR3, as DNA: TGTGCCATTCTGGGGGGGGATTATGGCTACACCTTC. This chain uses TRBV28 with TRBJ1-2; D possibly corresponds to TRBD1 (5 bases). CDR1 MDHEN and CDR2 SYDVKM come from the germline V gene. The CDR3 totals 12 residues. The V end was cut by 10 bases, the J end by 5 bases, with 14 bases between.

This clone turned up a few times. The chain combines TRBV19 with TRBJ1-1; D gene unclear. Germline lookup yields CDR1 LNHDA and CDR2 SQIVND (reference sequence). The ends were cut back, 3 bases at V and 4 bases at J, with 15 bases in the middle. This CDR3 contains 15 residues. CDR3 sequence (DNA): TGTGCCAGTAGTATGGATCTCTCGGGCACCACTGAAGCTTTCTTT. This sequence encodes CASSMDLSGTTEAFF.

The chain has TRBV29-1 and TRBJ2-5; 9 bases line up with TRBD2. V trimming: 0 bases; J trimming: 2 bases; junction bases outside the gene matches: 4. Germline V gives CDR1 SQVTM, CDR2 ANQGSEA. The CDR3 loop spans 15 amino acids. The CDR3 loop reads CSVEDVAGAQETQYF. DNA for the CDR3: TGCAGCGTTGAAGATGTAGCGGGAGCACAAGAGACCCAGTACTTC.